This T cell receptor (beta chain) is from a study of regulatory T cells in long-lasting Graves disease. Study results and limitations: In persistent patients, shared public clonotypes (approximately 3,000) outnumbered those in new patients (about 890). Small sample size may have lowered accuracy.

Time point denoted: newly diagnosed GD, antithyroid drugs for less than 3 months. The authors made the TCR library using RNA they extracted from PBMCs. CDR3-region Arm-PCR and iRepertoire HTBI primers produced the TCR beta libraries. TCRdb reanalysed the multiplex PCR reads using MiXCR and keeps one entry per CDR3 protein. The data contain about 470,000 distinct CDR3 sequences, about a sixth of them singletons. The V end lost 3 bases, the J end lost 0 bases, and 10 bases lay between the germline ends. The CDR3 runs 15 residues. Germline V gene lookup returns CDR1 SGHRS and CDR2 YFSETQ. This clonotype was picked up a small number of times. Its antigen is undetermined. This sample also appeared in a second study, on T cells in Graves' hyperthyroidism and ophthalmopathy.

This clonotype originated in a man aged 35 to 55 with Graves disease. This chain links TRBV5-1 with TRBJ1-3; maybe TRBD1 (5 bases). The source was peripheral blood mononuclear cells (PBMCs), collected at new diagnosis, from a patient treated with antithyroid drugs. CDR3 sequence: CASSWDSYSGNTIYF. The CDR3 region has the DNA TGCGCCAGCAGCTGGGACTCCTACTCTGGAAACACCATATATTTT.